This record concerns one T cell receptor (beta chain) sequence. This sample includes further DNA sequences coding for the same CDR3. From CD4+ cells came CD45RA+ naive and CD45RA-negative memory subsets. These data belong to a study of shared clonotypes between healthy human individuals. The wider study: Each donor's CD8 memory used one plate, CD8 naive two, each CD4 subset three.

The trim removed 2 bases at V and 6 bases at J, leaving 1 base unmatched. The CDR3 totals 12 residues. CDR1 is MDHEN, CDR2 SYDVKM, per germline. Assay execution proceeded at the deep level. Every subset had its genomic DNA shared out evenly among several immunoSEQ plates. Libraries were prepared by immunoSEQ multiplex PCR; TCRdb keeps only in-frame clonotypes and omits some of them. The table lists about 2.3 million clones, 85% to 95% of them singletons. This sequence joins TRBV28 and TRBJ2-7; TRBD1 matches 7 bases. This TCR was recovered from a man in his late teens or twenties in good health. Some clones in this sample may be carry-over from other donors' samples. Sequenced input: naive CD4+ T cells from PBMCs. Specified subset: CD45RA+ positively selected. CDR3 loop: CASSLRTGEQYF. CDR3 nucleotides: TGTGCCAGCAGTTTAAGGACAGGCGAGCAGTACTTC. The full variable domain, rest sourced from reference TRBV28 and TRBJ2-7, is DVKVTQSSRYLVKRTGEKVFLECVQDMDHENMFWYRQDPGLGLRLIYFSYDVKMKEKGDIPEGYSVSREKKERFSLILESASTNQTSMYLCASSLRTGEQYFGPGTRLTVT.